The sequence of this T cell receptor (beta chain) was determined in a study of blood T cell repertoires in COVID-19. Clones were sequenced by immunoSEQ multiplex PCR, and TCRdb holds only the in-frame ones, with some missing. This sample has some 70,000 clones, with 87% found just once. Per the germline V gene, CDR1 is MGHRA and CDR2 is YSYEKL. The CDR3 consists of 14 residues. The V gene lost 4 bases and the J gene lost 7 bases, with 14 bases spanning the gap. This clone was counted once. Patients at the Seattle site were enrolled during active infection and followed longitudinally. The source material was peripheral blood. The chain links TRBV4-1 to TRBJ1-5; D gene uncertain. The TCR comes from a woman aged 45-65 years with COVID-19, enrolled during active disease. This CDR3 reads CASSLRVSSQPQHF. DNA for the CDR3: TGCGCCAGCAGCCTCCGTGTTTCCTCCCAGCCCCAGCATTTT.